These 10 T cell receptor beta chains came from one sample sequenced in a study of identical twins. TCRdb redid the calling of the 5' RACE reads with MiXCR, one entry per CDR3 protein. In the table there are about 570,000 distinct CDR3 sequences, roughly 9.5% of which are singletons. These data were likewise used in another study, on yellow fever vaccine responses in identical twins.

The sequenced material came from PBMCs. The receptors derive from a woman under 30 in good health.

This clonotype has a count of ten or more. The V gene is TRBV12-3 or TRBV12-4, the J gene TRBJ2-5, with D hard to call. Trimming took off 3 bases at V and 5 bases at J, with 13 bases between the two ends. This CDR3 is 14 amino acids long. This CDR3 reads CASSLHLTGETQYF. CDR3 sequence (DNA): TGTGCCAGCAGTTTGCATTTAACCGGGGAGACCCAGTACTTC.

This chain joins TRBV20-1 and TRBJ2-7, with no clear D. V was shortened by 3 bases and J by 4 bases, with 7 bases between the two germline ends. Germline loops: CDR1 DFQATT, CDR2 SNEGSKA (reference sequence). This CDR3 comprises 11 residues. Here the CDR3 DNA reads TGCAGTGCTAGTGGTGTATACGAGCAGTACTTC. This translates into CSASGVYEQYF.

This chain links TRBV4-3 with TRBJ2-3; 7 nucleotides line up with TRBD2. Germline-derived CDR1 and CDR2 are LGHNA and YSLEER. This CDR3 is built from 14 residues. V gave up 1 base and J gave up 6 bases; unmatched junction bases: 4. CDR3 sequence (DNA): TGCGCCAGCAGCCAAGTCGCGGGAGCCGATACGCAGTATTTT. This translates into CASSQVAGADTQYF.

The chain uses TRBV27 and TRBJ2-1, with unresolved D. Per germline, CDR1 MNHEY and CDR2 SMNVEV (reference sequence). The length of the CDR3 is 18 residues. V dropped 3 bases and J dropped 4 bases, with 22 bases sitting between them. CDR3 residues: CASSLGRSRSMNYNEQFF. The CDR3 nucleotides are TGTGCCAGCAGTTTGGGCAGGAGCAGAAGTATGAATTACAATGAGCAGTTCTTC.

This clonotype appeared many times. V is TRBV20-1 and J is TRBJ2-1, with 10 bases aligning to TRBD2. The CDR3 extends over 14 amino acids. Trimming at V came to 6 bases and at J to 7 bases, leaving 9 bases not matched to a gene. CDR1 and CDR2 from the germline V gene are DFQATT and SNEGSKA (reference sequence). The CDR3 coding sequence is TGCAGTGCCCCCCCTAGCGGGAGTGTTAATGAGCAGTTCTTC. Translating gives CSAPPSGSVNEQFF.

This clonotype was recorded at least ten times. The chain couples TRBV6-5 to TRBJ2-7; D ambiguous. The germline CDR1 and CDR2 sequences are MNHEY and SVGAGI. This CDR3 comprises 14 residues. Between the trimmed V and J ends, which lost 1 base and 3 bases, there was a span of 10 bases. The CDR3 nucleotides read TGTGCCAGCAGTTACTTACCTGACGGCTACGAGCAGTACTTC. Translated, it gives CASSYLPDGYEQYF.

This clonotype was seen a few times. V gene TRBV20-1 combines with J gene TRBJ2-1; 11 bases match TRBD2. Trimming took 6 bases from V and 2 from J; bases not matched to a gene: 12. Germline V lookup: CDR1 DFQATT, CDR2 SNEGSKA (reference sequence). This CDR3 comprises 17 residues. The CDR3 sequence: CSANTLAGGPTYNEQFF. The CDR3 DNA reads TGCAGTGCAAATACCCTAGCGGGGGGCCCCACCTACAATGAGCAGTTCTTC.

The J gene is TRBJ1-5, the V gene TRBV4-3, with D hard to call. From germline, CDR1 is LGHNA and CDR2 YSLEER. Trimming removed 3 bases at V and 5 bases at J, with 11 bases between. CDR3 length: 14 amino acids. The CDR3 sequence: CASSHAVFYQPQHF. DNA of the CDR3: TGCGCCAGCAGCCATGCGGTATTTTATCAGCCCCAGCATTTT.

V and J are TRBV9 and TRBJ2-5; no definite D call. The CDR3 sequence is 13 residues long. Germline-derived CDR1 and CDR2 are SGDLS and YYNGEE. The V and J ends lost 2 bases and 4 bases respectively, with 9 bases between them. CDR3 amino acids: CASSVGMVETQYF. As DNA, the CDR3 is TGTGCCAGCAGCGTGGGGATGGTAGAGACCCAGTACTTC.

Many counts were recorded for this clonotype. V usage is TRBV29-1 and J usage is TRBJ2-7, with 11 positions matching TRBD2. The V gene end was trimmed by 4 bases and the J gene end by 2 bases; junction bases not matched to a gene: 1. Germline V gene sequence: CDR1 SQVTM, CDR2 ANQGSEA. The CDR3 contains 13 residues. This CDR3 is CSVVLAGAYEQYF. In nucleotides, the CDR3 is TGCAGCGTTGTACTAGCGGGGGCCTACGAGCAGTACTTC.